The 7 T cell receptor beta chains presented below share a single source sample, sequenced in a study of identifying expanded T cells in peripheral blood. Method: immunoSEQ multiplex PCR; TCRdb's copy keeps in-frame clones and lacks some. The sample lists 100,000 to 110,000 clones; approximately 89% were seen once. The sequenced sample consisted of blood. The receptor set was obtained from a person aged 18 to 70 in good health.

The genes are TRBV7-7 and TRBJ2-1; D gene unclear. The CDR3 spans 16 residues. The germline V gene encodes CDR1 SSHAT and CDR2 FNYEAQ (reference sequence). Trimming shortened V by 3 bases and J by 1 base, and 13 bases separated the two germline ends. CDR3 sequence: CASSLTMAPSYNEQFF. The CDR3 DNA reads TGTGCCAGCAGCTTGACCATGGCGCCTTCCTACAATGAGCAGTTCTTC.

The sample holds one count of this clone. This sequence joins TRBV10-3 and TRBJ2-5; perhaps D is TRBD1 or TRBD2 (5 bases each). V gave up 9 bases and J gave up 5 bases, with 10 bases separating them. The CDR3 sequence is 11 residues long. The germline V gene encodes CDR1 ENHRY and CDR2 SYGVKD. For the CDR3, the DNA is TGTGCCATGGGACCAGGGGAGACCCAGTACTTC. This codes for CAMGPGETQYF.

This clone came up a few times. The chain has TRBV7-9 and TRBJ1-2; D not resolved. Germline CDR1 is SEHNR and CDR2 is FQNEAQ (reference sequence). V gave up 0 bases and J gave up 2 bases, with 7 bases separating them. This CDR3 is built from 14 residues. For the CDR3, the DNA is TGTGCCAGCAGCTTAGCGTCCGGGAACTATGGCTACACCTTC. Protein product: CASSLASGNYGYTF.

This clone occurred once. The chain carries TRBV9 and TRBJ2-7, with a weak D call TRBD2 (6 bases). Germline V gene data show CDR1 as SGDLS and CDR2 as YYNGEE. Trimming stripped 0 bases from V and 3 bases from J, with 13 bases between. The CDR3 sequence is 15 residues long. The CDR3 sequence: CASSVGALAIYEQYF. The CDR3 DNA is TGTGCCAGCAGCGTAGGGGCTCTAGCGATCTACGAGCAGTACTTC.

The chain is built from TRBV5-4 and TRBJ2-3, with 7 bases that match TRBD1. Germline V CDR1 and CDR2: SGHNT, YYREEE (reference sequence). The CDR3 covers 13 residues. V lost 4 bases and J lost 7; bases outside the gene matches: 6. This CDR3 is CASSQGTANTQYF. The CDR3 region has the DNA TGTGCCAGCAGCCAGGGGACAGCAAATACGCAGTATTTT.

The chain couples TRBV19 to TRBJ1-1; D not certain. V was pared by 3 bases and J by 0 bases, with 5 bases between. Germline CDR1 LNHDA, CDR2 SQIVND (reference sequence). CDR3 length: 13 amino acids. In DNA form, the CDR3 reads TGTGCCAGTAGTATCTCGGTGAACACTGAAGCTTTCTTT. This translates into CASSISVNTEAFF.

The rearrangement links TRBV7-3 to TRBJ2-1, with D possibly TRBD1 on 5 matching bases. The CDR3 contains 13 residues. Germline CDR1 is SGHTA and CDR2 is FQGTGA. Trimming shortened V by 6 bases and J by 5 bases, and 11 bases separated the two germline ends. CDR3 sequence: CASSPDRHNEQFF. The CDR3 bases are TGTGCCAGCAGTCCAGACAGACACAATGAGCAGTTCTTC. The full variable domain, its missing parts supplied by reference TRBV7-3 and TRBJ2-1, is GAGVSQTPSNKVTEKGKYVELRCDPISGHTALYWYRQSLGQGPEFLIYFQGTGAADDSGLPNDRFFAVRPEGSVSTLKIQRTERGDSAVYLCASSPDRHNEQFFGPGTRLTVL.